Following are 4 T cell receptor beta chains from one sample sequenced in a study of immune evolution from preneoplasia to lung adenocarcinoma. Some clones are missing from TCRdb's copy, which holds only in-frame ones; the method was immunoSEQ multiplex PCR. Among more than 12,000 clones, 81% were seen once, and the ten largest hold approximately 3.1%. Source material: FFPE minimally invasive lung adenocarcinoma tissue. These receptor sequences come from a person in their sixties or seventies with lung adenocarcinoma.

The V and J genes are TRBV7-8 and TRBJ2-3; 10 nucleotides line up with TRBD2. Trimming cost V 5 bases and J 14 bases; bases outside gene matches: 7. The germline gives CDR1 SGHVS, CDR2 FQNEAQ. This CDR3 has 12 amino acids. CDR3 in DNA: TGTGCCAGCAGCCGGCCGGGACTAGCGTTGTATTTT. Residues: CASSRPGLALYF.

Only a few counts were recorded for this clone. The rearrangement uses TRBV11-3 and TRBJ2-1; 12 nucleotides align to TRBD2. The V and J ends lost 4 bases and 2 bases, in that order; junction bases with no gene match: 9. Germline-derived CDR1 and CDR2 are SGHNT and YENEEA. The CDR3 runs 18 residues. Here the CDR3 reads CASSSIGTSGLPYNEQFF. Written as DNA, the CDR3 is TGTGCCAGCAGCTCGATAGGGACTAGCGGGCTGCCCTACAATGAGCAGTTCTTC.

The chain uses TRBV7-9 and TRBJ1-4; D gene unclear. The ends were cut back, 10 bases at V and 5 bases at J, with 14 bases in the middle. Per germline, CDR1 SEHNR and CDR2 FQNEAQ (reference sequence). The CDR3 spans 13 residues. The chain's CDR3 is CAIDGIPNEKLFF. The DNA of the CDR3 is TGTGCCATAGACGGGATCCCAAATGAAAAACTGTTTTTT.

This clone is a singleton in its sample. The chain uses TRBV5-1 and TRBJ2-1; 10 bases match TRBD2. In germline, CDR1 is SGHRS, CDR2 YFSETQ. The CDR3 sequence is 15 residues long. Germline trimming cut 4 bases from V and 8 bases from J; bases unmatched to any gene: 9. This chain's CDR3 is CASSGGSGGWDEQFF. The CDR3, as DNA: TGCGCCAGCAGCGGAGGTAGCGGGGGGTGGGATGAGCAGTTCTTC.